Listed here are 13 T cell receptor beta chains from one sample, sequenced in a study of T cells in Graves' hyperthyroidism and ophthalmopathy (dated by TCRdb to between 2018 and 2020). The library was generated by multiplex PCR. These reads were obtained on an Illumina HiSeq 2000. Amplification of TCR beta CDR3 regions was carried out from RNA transcripts. The first round of RT-PCR for the TCR CDR3 was performed with the HTBI primer set and the Qiagen OneStep RT-PCR kit. The public sequencing data were trimmed at Q25 with fastp and processed into clonotypes with MiXCR by TCRdb, which kept only in-frame beta chains. Each CDR3 protein appears once, grouped with its most common genes and DNA. The sample table shows about 570,000 distinct CDR3 sequences, and roughly 50% are seen once. The ten largest clones add up to roughly 19% of the sample. Material for sequencing was peripheral blood or thyroid tissue (not recorded which). All receptors come from an adult woman with Graves' disease, either hyperthyroidism or ophthalmopathy (not recorded which).

V is TRBV30 and J is TRBJ2-7; the match to TRBD2 covers 9 bases. Trimming at V came to 1 base and at J to 1 base, leaving 2 bases not matched to a gene. CDR1 and CDR2 from the germline V gene are GTSNPN and SVGIG (reference sequence). The CDR3 is made up of 14 amino acids. CDR3 region: CAWSETSGSYEQYF. DNA of the CDR3: TGTGCCTGGAGTGAGACTAGCGGATCCTACGAGCAGTACTTC.

This clonotype has a handful of counts. This chain links TRBV25-1 with TRBJ1-6; 8 nucleotides agree with TRBD1. Looked up from germline, CDR1 is MGHDK and CDR2 is SYGVNS. V was pared by 2 bases and J by 7 bases, with 7 bases of the junction left unmatched. CDR3 size: 16 residues. For the CDR3, the DNA is TGTGCCAGCAGTGAAATAGGGACAGGAGACAATTCACCCCTCCACTTT. It translates to CASSEIGTGDNSPLHF. The whole variable domain, filled in from reference TRBV25-1 and TRBJ1-6, reads EADIYQTPRYLVIGTGKKITLECSQTMGHDKMYWYQQDPGMELHLIHYSYGVNSTEKGDLSSESTVSRIRTEHFPLTLESARPSHTSQYLCASSEIGTGDNSPLHFGNGTRLTVT.

This clonotype showed up many times. The V call is TRBV19, the J call TRBJ1-5, with D tentatively TRBD1 (6 bases). Between the trimmed V and J ends, which lost 3 bases and 4 bases, there was a span of 16 bases. The germline V gene has CDR1 LNHDA and CDR2 SQIVND (reference sequence). This CDR3 has 16 amino acids. CDR3 loop: CASSIYGGATNQPQHF. The CDR3 nucleotides read TGTGCCAGTAGTATTTACGGGGGGGCAACGAATCAGCCCCAGCATTTT.

The V and J genes are TRBV2 and TRBJ1-6; maybe TRBD1 (5 bases). Trimming stripped 6 bases from V and 7 bases from J, with 10 bases between. Germline-derived CDR1 and CDR2 are SNHLY and FYNNEI. The CDR3 sequence is 13 residues long. CDR3 DNA: TGTGCCAGCAGCCGAGGGGCCAATTCACCCCTCCACTTT. It yields the protein CASSRGANSPLHF.

The CDR3: CASSVRGGSGANVLTF. In DNA, the CDR3 is TGTGCCAGCAGTGTCCGGGGGGGAAGTGGGGCCAACGTCCTGACTTTC. The V and J genes are TRBV2 and TRBJ2-6; TRBD2 matches 8 bases. CDR3 length: 16 residues. Germline-derived CDR1 and CDR2 are SNHLY and FYNNEI. The V segment lost 4 bases and the J segment 3 bases; nucleotides outside the gene matches: 5.

The chain is built from TRBV10-1 and TRBJ2-5; unclear D gene. CDR1 is WNHNN and CDR2 is SYGVQD in the germline V gene (reference sequence). V gave up 10 bases and J gave up 1 base, with 7 bases separating them. This CDR3 is built from 11 residues. This chain's CDR3 is CATGPQETQYF. The CDR3 nucleotides are TGCGCCACCGGCCCCCAAGAGACCCAGTACTTC.

This clonotype was counted a few times. The J gene is TRBJ2-7, the V gene TRBV7-2, with D possibly called TRBD1 or TRBD2 (7 bases each). The CDR3 is 14 amino acids. Trimming cost V 4 bases and J 3 bases, with 13 bases left between them. Germline CDR1 SGHTA, CDR2 FQGNSA. This chain's CDR3 is CASSSRGGYYEQYF. In DNA, the CDR3 is TGTGCCAGCAGCTCCAGGGGGGGATACTACGAGCAGTACTTC.

The rearrangement joins TRBV7-6 to TRBJ2-3; 12 positions agree with TRBD2. Per the germline V gene, CDR1 is SGHVS and CDR2 is FNYEAQ. This CDR3 contains 17 residues. J was trimmed by 3 bases and V by 6 bases; bases with no gene match: 10. In nucleotides, the CDR3 is TGTGCCAGCAGGGGAACGACTAGCGGGAGTTTAACAGATACGCAGTATTTT. Protein: CASRGTTSGSLTDTQYF.

This chain connects TRBV25-1 to TRBJ2-5; 13 nucleotides align to TRBD2. There are 16 residues in the CDR3. Trimming removed 3 bases from V and 5 bases from J; junction bases left unmatched: 6. Looked up from germline, CDR1 is MGHDK and CDR2 is SYGVNS. The CDR3 bases are TGTGCCAGCAGTGAGGGAAAACTAGCGGGGGGGGAGACCCAGTACTTC. This gives the protein CASSEGKLAGGETQYF.

This clonotype was detected many times. This chain connects TRBV15 to TRBJ1-4; D gene unclear. Germline-derived CDR1 and CDR2 are LNHNV and YYDKDF (reference sequence). CDR3 length equals 13 residues. V was shortened by 8 bases and J by 4 bases, with 11 bases between the two germline ends. The chain's CDR3 is CATLRAYNEKLFF. DNA of the CDR3: TGTGCCACCTTGCGAGCCTATAATGAAAAACTGTTTTTT.

The sample holds one count of this clonotype. This rearrangement joins TRBV10-3 to TRBJ1-6, with 7 nucleotides matching TRBD1. Trimming took 6 bases from V and 10 from J; bases not matched to a gene: 9. CDR3 length: 14 amino acids. CDR1 ENHRY and CDR2 SYGVKD come from the germline V gene. In DNA form, the CDR3 reads TGTGCCATCAGCGGGACAGAGGGCGAATCACCCCTCCACTTT. It specifies CAISGTEGESPLHF.

This clonotype appeared a few times. CDR3 DNA sequence: TGTGCCAGCAGTCAAGACAGGGGTGGCACTGAAGCTTTCTTT. Protein sequence: CASSQDRGGTEAFF. This chain connects TRBV2 to TRBJ1-1; TRBD1 aligns across 8 bases. Losses at the gene ends were 5 bases for V and 4 bases for J; bases not matched to a gene: 6. The CDR3 totals 14 residues. Germline CDR1 is SNHLY and CDR2 is FYNNEI.

The rearrangement links TRBV29-1 to TRBJ1-2; D may be TRBD1 (5 bases). CDR1 SQVTM and CDR2 ANQGSEA come from the germline V gene. The CDR3 has 13 amino acids. The germline V and J ends were trimmed by 3 bases and 3 bases, with 11 bases remaining between them. The CDR3 loop is CSVEGTGYYGYTF. For the CDR3, the DNA is TGCAGCGTTGAGGGGACGGGGTACTATGGCTACACCTTC.